A single sample is the source of the 18 T cell receptor beta chains below, sequenced in a study of cytomegalovirus exposure and HLA in healthy donors. PCR used 60 Vbeta primers and 13 Jbeta primers. Libraries were prepared by immunoSEQ multiplex PCR; TCRdb keeps only in-frame clonotypes and omits some of them. Among some 150,000 clones, about two thirds were seen once, and the ten largest hold under 3.5%. Sequencing used PBMCs. These receptors originate from a young woman in good health and CMV-seronegative.

Points on this clone: The junction and the germline gene differ at one end; a read error may be behind it. The genes are TRBV2 and TRBJ2-3, with D possibly being TRBD2 (6 bases). This CDR3 has 11 residues. Germline CDR1 reads SNHLY; CDR2 reads FYNNEI. The CDR3 DNA reads TGTGCCAGCACCGGAATGATGGGACTGAAATTT. This codes for CASTGMMGLKF.

V usage is TRBV7-2 and J usage is TRBJ2-5, with TRBD2 identical over 8 bases. The CDR3 is 17 residues long. CDR1 SGHTA and CDR2 FQGNSA come from the germline V gene. With 1 base clipped from V and 4 bases from J, the junction kept 11 bases outside the gene matches. CDR3 nucleotide sequence: TGTGCCAGCAGCTTAGTGGGACTAGGGAACCCCACAGAGACCCAGTACTTC. Translating gives CASSLVGLGNPTETQYF.

The chain links TRBV13 to TRBJ1-3; no clear D. Germline V gene sequence: CDR1 PRHDT, CDR2 FYEKMQ (reference sequence). CDR3 length: 16 amino acids. V was cut by 4 bases and J by 0 bases, with 13 bases left in between. The CDR3 nucleotides read TGTGCCAGCAGCTCACCGGGAGTTCACTCTGGAAACACCATATATTTT. As protein: CASSSPGVHSGNTIYF.

The V call is TRBV5-4, the J call TRBJ2-2, with TRBD2 identical over 8 bases. This CDR3 is built from 15 residues. Germline V gene lookup returns CDR1 SGHNT and CDR2 YYREEE (reference sequence). Germline trimming cut 3 bases from V and 2 bases from J; bases unmatched to any gene: 3. CDR3 nucleotide sequence: TGTGCCAGCAGCTGGGCGGGAGGTAACACCGGGGAGCTGTTTTTT. It translates to CASSWAGGNTGELFF. Supplemented by reference TRBV5-4 and TRBJ2-2, the full variable domain reads ETGVTQSPTHLIKTRGQQVTLRCSSQSGHNTVSWYQQALGQGPQFIFQYYREEENGRGNFPPRFSGLQFPNYSSELNVNALELDDSALYLCASSWAGGNTGELFFGEGSRLTVL.

This chain connects TRBV28 to TRBJ2-7, with 9 bases identical to TRBD1. Trimming removed 7 bases from V and 3 bases from J; junction bases left unmatched: 10. The CDR3 totals 15 residues. From germline, CDR1 is MDHEN and CDR2 SYDVKM. This chain's CDR3 is CASIPVGQGGYEQYF. The CDR3 region has the DNA TGTGCCAGCATCCCCGTGGGACAGGGAGGCTACGAGCAGTACTTC.

The rearrangement joins TRBV12-5 to TRBJ1-5; possibly TRBD1 for D (5 bases). V lost 1 base and J 4 bases, leaving 17 bases between the germline ends. Germline V gene lookup returns CDR1 LGHNT and CDR2 FRNRAP. This CDR3 has 17 residues. CDR3 amino acids: CASGLGSKDSLNQPQHF. CDR3 nucleotide sequence: TGTGCTAGTGGTTTGGGTTCGAAAGACAGTCTGAATCAGCCCCAGCATTTT.

The chain couples TRBV7-2 to TRBJ2-7; D perhaps matches TRBD1 (6 bases). CDR3 length equals 13 residues. V was trimmed by 5 bases and J by 7 bases, leaving 15 bases between them. Germline V lookup: CDR1 SGHTA, CDR2 FQGNSA. The CDR3 DNA reads TGTGCCAGCAGCAAGGACTGGGGGCAAGAGCAGTACTTC. It translates to CASSKDWGQEQYF.

This clone has only a few counts. The genes are TRBV27 and TRBJ1-1, with D perhaps matching TRBD1 (6 bases). The V end lost 1 base, the J end lost 8 bases, and 14 bases lay between the germline ends. The V gene's germline CDR1 is MNHEY and CDR2 SMNVEV (reference sequence). This CDR3 comprises 14 residues. CDR3 nucleotides: TGTGCCAGCAGTTTATACCGGACAGCTAAAGAAGCTTTCTTT. This codes for CASSLYRTAKEAFF.

The chain has TRBV25-1 and TRBJ1-1; weak D call: TRBD1 (5 bases). The CDR3 is 14 amino acids. Deletions cut 4 bases from V and 3 bases from J, with 12 bases between. Germline lookup yields CDR1 MGHDK and CDR2 SYGVNS. The chain's CDR3 is CASSGGQRYTEAFF. The DNA for the CDR3 is TGTGCCAGCAGTGGAGGACAAAGGTACACTGAAGCTTTCTTT.

This chain links TRBV28 with TRBJ1-5, with TRBD1 matching 7 bases. CDR1 and CDR2 (germline): MDHEN, SYDVKM. V dropped 7 bases and J dropped 5; count of bases not matched to a gene: 5. This CDR3 contains 13 residues. The CDR3 is CASIQGSYQPQHF. CDR3 DNA: TGTGCCAGCATACAGGGGTCGTATCAGCCCCAGCATTTT. The entire variable domain, with the rest obtained from reference TRBV28 and TRBJ1-5, is as follows: DVKVTQSSRYLVKRTGEKVFLECVQDMDHENMFWYRQDPGLGLRLIYFSYDVKMKEKGDIPEGYSVSREKKERFSLILESASTNQTSMYLCASIQGSYQPQHFGDGTRLSIL.

This clone was seen once. The chain carries TRBV5-1 and TRBJ1-2; TRBD1 agrees at 7 bases. Germline CDR1 SGHRS, CDR2 YFSETQ. The trim removed 2 bases at V and 6 bases at J, leaving 4 bases unmatched. The CDR3 is made up of 13 amino acids. The CDR3 nucleotides read TGCGCCAGCAGCTTTGGGGACAGTGATGGCTACACCTTC. The encoded protein is CASSFGDSDGYTF. Drawing the rest from reference TRBV5-1 and TRBJ1-2, the complete variable domain is KAGVTQTPRYLIKTRGQQVTLSCSPISGHRSVSWYQQTPGQGLQFLFEYFSETQRNKGNFPGRFSGRQFSNSRSEMNVSTLELGDSALYLCASSFGDSDGYTFGSGTRLTVV.

The chain carries TRBV28 and TRBJ2-7; TRBD1 aligns across 8 bases. V gave up 5 bases and J gave up 3 bases; unmatched junction bases: 3. This CDR3 contains 13 residues. CDR1 MDHEN and CDR2 SYDVKM come from the germline V gene. In nucleotides, the CDR3 is TGTGCCAGCAGTACCGGACAGGGCTACGAGCAGTACTTC. Translated, it gives CASSTGQGYEQYF.

The chain recombines TRBV10-3 with TRBJ2-2, with D unresolved. Trimming took off 8 bases at V and 2 bases at J, with 9 bases between the two ends. The CDR3 length is 13 residues. The germline CDR1 and CDR2 sequences are ENHRY and SYGVKD. As DNA, the CDR3 is TGTGCCATCGGGCCAGGCAACACCGGGGAGCTGTTTTTT. Protein: CAIGPGNTGELFF.

This chain links TRBV7-2 with TRBJ2-3; a possible D gene is TRBD1 (6 bases). The germline gives CDR1 SGHTA, CDR2 FQGNSA. V was pared by 3 bases and J by 3 bases, with 7 bases between. The CDR3 extends over 13 amino acids. CDR3 in amino acids: CASSFTGTDTQYF. CDR3 nucleotide sequence: TGTGCCAGCAGCTTTACAGGGACAGATACGCAGTATTTT. Full variable domain (outside the CDR3, taken from reference TRBV7-2 and TRBJ2-3): GAGVSQSPSNKVTEKGKDVELRCDPISGHTALYWYRQSLGQGLEFLIYFQGNSAPDKSGLPSDRFSAERTGGSVSTLTIQRTQQEDSAVYLCASSFTGTDTQYFGPGTRLTVL.

This clone was observed a few times. J is TRBJ1-3 and V is TRBV12-2. TRBV12-2 is annotated as a pseudogene. The CDR3 is made up of 16 amino acids. The CDR3 nucleotides are TGTGCAAGTCGCCTAAGAGACTTCTCCTCTGGAAACACCATATATTTT. It codes for CASRLRDFSSGNTIYF.

The chain uses TRBV10-3 and TRBJ2-3; TRBD1 matches 7 bases. Germline V gene sequence: CDR1 ENHRY, CDR2 SYGVKD. The CDR3 extends over 15 amino acids. J gave up 1 base and V 3 bases, and 4 bases lay outside the gene matches. CDR3 bases: TGTGCCATCAGTGAACGGGGACAGCGCACAGATACGCAGTATTTT. It encodes CAISERGQRTDTQYF.

The gene calls are TRBV19 and TRBJ2-1; no definite D call. There are 10 residues in the CDR3. In germline, CDR1 is LNHDA, CDR2 SQIVND (reference sequence). Trimming removed 7 bases at V and 15 bases at J, with 13 bases between. DNA for the CDR3: TGTGCCAGTACTTTTCAGAGGTGGTTCTTC. It codes for CASTFQRWFF. The complete variable domain, with remaining parts taken from reference TRBV19 and TRBJ2-1, reads DGGITQSPKYLFRKEGQNVTLSCEQNLNHDAMYWYRQDPGQGLRLIYYSQIVNDFQKGDIAEGYSVSREKKESFPLTVTSAQKNPTAFYLCASTFQRWFFGPGTRLTVL.

The chain joins TRBV4-1 to TRBJ2-1, with no clear D. V was cut by 5 bases and J by 8 bases, with 19 bases left in between. The CDR3 consists of 15 residues. Germline-derived CDR1 and CDR2 are MGHRA and YSYEKL. CDR3 sequence: CASSSHGQAKDEQFF. The CDR3 DNA reads TGCGCCAGCAGCTCCCACGGTCAGGCTAAGGATGAGCAGTTCTTC.